The 18 T cell receptor beta chains below all came from one sample that was sequenced in a study of T cell changes during pregnancy in multiple sclerosis. TCRdb's copy holds only in-frame clones and misses some; the assay was immunoSEQ multiplex PCR. The sample consists of about 20,000 clones, around 89% of them appearing once. This specimen consisted of CD8+ T cells from peripheral blood mononuclear cells, obtained in the third trimester of pregnancy. These receptors were obtained from a female donor in good health, enrolled as a control in a pregnancy study.

This clone qualifies as medium-sized. Distinct nucleotide sequences in the sample also encode this CDR3. V gene TRBV7-6 combines with J gene TRBJ2-7; TRBD2 agrees at 10 bases. V lost 3 bases, J lost 2 bases, and 7 bases stayed unmatched. The CDR3 is 16 amino acids. Looked up from germline, CDR1 is SGHVS and CDR2 is FNYEAQ. The CDR3 spells CASSLGLAGETYEQYF. Written as DNA, the CDR3 is TGTGCCAGCAGCTTGGGGCTAGCGGGGGAGACCTACGAGCAGTACTTC.

The chain is built from TRBV28 and TRBJ2-2, with D maybe TRBD1 (5 bases). The CDR3 is made up of 15 amino acids. The V and J ends lost 2 bases and 0 bases respectively, with 7 bases between them. CDR1 MDHEN and CDR2 SYDVKM come from the germline V gene. The CDR3 protein is CASSLTTANTGELFF. DNA for the CDR3: TGTGCCAGCAGTTTAACGACAGCGAACACCGGGGAGCTGTTTTTT.

The chain joins TRBV4-2 to TRBJ2-1; 13 nucleotides align to TRBD2. The length of the CDR3 is 16 residues. V gave up 2 bases and J gave up 7 bases; unmatched junction bases: 5. Germline loops: CDR1 LGHNA, CDR2 YNFKEQ. The CDR3 DNA follows: TGTGCCAGCAGCCAAATCGGGGGACTAGCGGGAAATGAGCAGTTCTTC. It encodes CASSQIGGLAGNEQFF.

The chain couples TRBV19 to TRBJ2-1, with TRBD2 matching over 8 bases. J gave up 6 bases and V 3 bases, and 7 bases lay outside the gene matches. In germline, CDR1 is LNHDA, CDR2 SQIVND (reference sequence). The CDR3 runs 15 residues. In DNA form, the CDR3 reads TGTGCCAGTAGTATTACCAGCGGGGGCCCCAATGAGCAGTTCTTC. This translates into CASSITSGGPNEQFF. The variable domain in full, with the rest retrieved from reference TRBV19 and TRBJ2-1, is DGGITQSPKYLFRKEGQNVTLSCEQNLNHDAMYWYRQDPGQGLRLIYYSQIVNDFQKGDIAEGYSVSREKKESFPLTVTSAQKNPTAFYLCASSITSGGPNEQFFGPGTRLTVL.

The rearrangement joins TRBV20-1 to TRBJ2-7, with D unresolved. The CDR3 loop spans 11 amino acids. Deletions cut 3 bases from V and 3 bases from J, with 6 bases between. CDR1 DFQATT and CDR2 SNEGSKA come from the germline V gene (reference sequence). This chain's CDR3 is CSASPLYEQYF. Here the CDR3 DNA reads TGCAGTGCTAGTCCCCTCTACGAGCAGTACTTC.

V usage is TRBV5-1 and J usage is TRBJ2-1; perhaps TRBD2 as D (5 bases). The CDR3 extends over 14 amino acids. The germline V gene has CDR1 SGHRS and CDR2 YFSETQ. The ends were cut back, 4 bases at V and 7 bases at J, with 15 bases in the middle. The CDR3 DNA reads TGCGCCAGCAGCACTTACGACGGGGAGAATGAGCAGTTCTTC. Translation gives CASSTYDGENEQFF.

V is TRBV27 and J is TRBJ1-1; 11 nucleotides match TRBD1. CDR1 and CDR2 from the germline V gene are MNHEY and SMNVEV (reference sequence). J was trimmed by 4 bases and V by 0 bases; bases with no gene match: 1. CDR3 size: 15 residues. The CDR3 reads CASSLSGTGGTEAFF. CDR3 DNA: TGTGCCAGCAGTTTATCGGGGACAGGGGGCACTGAAGCTTTCTTT.

This clone was recorded once. CDR3: CASSLMLAGGFADTQYF. CDR3 DNA: TGTGCCAGCAGCTTAATGCTAGCGGGAGGCTTCGCGGATACGCAGTATTTT. J is TRBJ2-3 and V is TRBV11-2, with TRBD2 matching 11 bases. V shed 2 bases, J shed 6 bases, and the junction held 10 bases outside the gene matches. This CDR3 spans 17 amino acids. CDR1 SGHAT and CDR2 FQNNGV come from the germline V gene.

The V gene is TRBV5-4, the J gene TRBJ2-7; 15 bases fit TRBD2. CDR1 is SGHNT, CDR2 YYREEE, per germline (reference sequence). The J segment lost 5 bases and the V segment lost 3 bases, leaving 3 bases of the junction unmatched. This CDR3 region has 15 residues. CDR3 loop: CASSSGLAGGHEQYF. In nucleotides, the CDR3 is TGTGCCAGCAGCTCTGGACTAGCGGGAGGGCACGAGCAGTACTTC.

V is TRBV7-9 and J is TRBJ2-5; 8 bases align to TRBD1. Germline CDR1 and CDR2: SEHNR and FQNEAQ (reference sequence). CDR3 size: 15 residues. The ends lost 6 bases at V and 1 base at J; junction bases unmatched: 7. The chain's CDR3 is CASSQEDRAQETQYF. Written as DNA, the CDR3 is TGTGCCAGCAGTCAAGAGGACAGGGCCCAAGAGACCCAGTACTTC.

This clone has a single count. The genes are TRBV14 and TRBJ2-7, with 7 bases matching TRBD2. J lost 6 bases, V lost 1 base, and 3 bases had no gene match. The CDR3 is 13 residues long. CDR1 is SGHDN, CDR2 FVKESK, per germline. The CDR3 protein is CASSQGGRGEQYF. In DNA form, the CDR3 reads TGTGCCAGCAGCCAAGGTGGGAGGGGCGAGCAGTACTTC.

V usage is TRBV4-1 and J usage is TRBJ2-7; tentatively, D is TRBD2 (5 bases). The CDR3 sequence is 14 residues long. Trimming took 1 base from V and 0 from J, leaving 7 bases between them. Germline CDR1 and CDR2: MGHRA and YSYEKL. The CDR3 coding sequence is TGCGCCAGCAGCCAAGTAGGACTCTCCTACGAGCAGTACTTC. Translating it yields CASSQVGLSYEQYF.

This clone qualifies as medium-sized. The CDR3 is CSVEQGSTEAFF. CDR3 nucleotides: TGCAGCGTTGAACAGGGGAGCACTGAAGCTTTCTTT. V usage is TRBV29-1 and J usage is TRBJ1-1; D perhaps matches TRBD1 (6 bases). Germline V gene data show CDR1 as SQVTM and CDR2 as ANQGSEA. Trimming left V 2 bases short and J 4 bases short, with 8 bases between. This CDR3 comprises 12 residues.

The chain couples TRBV9 to TRBJ2-3; tentative D call: TRBD2 (5 bases). The germline gives CDR1 SGDLS, CDR2 YYNGEE. The CDR3 sequence is 15 residues long. V lost 0 bases to trimming and J lost 6 bases, with 14 bases between them. The CDR3 bases are TGTGCCAGCAGCGTAGATGAGGGATTCGGGGATACGCAGTATTTT. This sequence encodes CASSVDEGFGDTQYF.

V is TRBV4-1 and J is TRBJ2-3; 9 bases map to TRBD2. CDR3 size: 15 residues. Unmatched junction bases numbered 4, after V lost 1 base and J lost 5 bases. Germline V CDR1 and CDR2: MGHRA, YSYEKL. The CDR3 protein is CASSQVAGVGDTQYF. DNA of the CDR3: TGCGCCAGCAGCCAAGTAGCGGGGGTTGGAGATACGCAGTATTTT.

The table lists this clone with a count of one. The chain recombines TRBV9 with TRBJ2-1, with 9 bases that match TRBD1. V shed 3 bases and J 0 bases; nucleotides not matched to a gene: 4. This CDR3 contains 16 residues. CDR1 SGDLS and CDR2 YYNGEE come from the germline V gene. The CDR3 DNA sequence: TGTGCCAGCAGCGCCGGGACAGGGAGCTCCTACAATGAGCAGTTCTTC. Translated: CASSAGTGSSYNEQFF.

V is TRBV6-5 and J is TRBJ2-7, with TRBD1 matching over 7 bases. CDR1 is MNHEY, CDR2 SVGAGI, per germline. The V segment lost 2 bases and the J segment 6 bases; nucleotides outside the gene matches: 4. CDR3 size: 13 residues. The CDR3 DNA is TGTGCCAGCAGTTACCGAGGACAGGCCGAGCAGTACTTC. This codes for CASSYRGQAEQYF.

The V and J genes are TRBV19 and TRBJ2-1; D unclear. The CDR3 has 14 amino acids. In germline, CDR1 is LNHDA, CDR2 SQIVND (reference sequence). Trimming shortened V by 5 bases and J by 0 bases, and 8 bases separated the two germline ends. DNA of the CDR3: TGTGCCAGTAGTGTCGGAGCCTCCTACAATGAGCAGTTCTTC. It is translated as CASSVGASYNEQFF.